The entry below describes one T cell receptor (beta chain). This clone showed up many times. Its target antigen remains unknown. No qualities accompany the bases; no much larger clone lies one base away. This entry comes from a study of cytomegalovirus exposure and HLA in healthy donors (dated by TCRdb to 2016 to 2017). As for the study more broadly: An earlier analysis of roughly 500 of the donors reported 250 to 350 Gb of sequence data and some 110 million unique TCR beta sequences obtained from roughly 180 million T cells. Roughly 300 gigabases of sequencing data and approximately 84 million unique TCR sequences were included in an early release covering about 600 HLA-typed donors. Of the approximately 370 genotyped donors, roughly 80% were placed in the genetic ancestry cluster associated with self-reported Caucasian donors. The study was designed to test whether signatures of past pathogen exposure could be identified by cataloging public T cell receptors. Using immunosequencing, the study profiled T cell repertoires from 666 subjects and related those repertoires to cytomegalovirus serostatus. In addition to the first cohort of 650 to 800 subjects, a separate validation cohort of around 110 different subjects was used. To predict cytomegalovirus infection status, the study combined high-throughput TCR immunosequencing, statistical association of individual TCRs with disease status, and machine learning. A later analysis re-analyzed previously published TCR beta repertoires from hundreds of donors and added high-resolution HLA genotyping to study TCR occurrence patterns. In the later analysis, no new phenotypic data were used to find candidate immune exposures; instead, reliance was placed on TCR beta sequences and their occurrence across donors. In an earlier analysis of more than 550 of the donors, high-throughput TCR beta sequencing was used to judge whether each TCR beta V gene segment behaved as functional or pseudogenic. Donor age, sex, ethnicity and CMV serostatus were collected together with the repertoire data. Genome-wide SNP genotypes for about three fifths of the roughly 670 donors were used in a later genetic analysis, which treated that subset as a discovery cohort. All discovery cohort repertoires had been generated on a single sequencing platform. HLA typing included class I and class II loci at four-digit resolution. The number of typed donors differed by locus: roughly 620-640 for A, B, C, DRB1 and DQB1; 500 to 550 for DQA1; over 600 for DPA1; and 450 to 480 for DPB1. About five DR-DQ haplotypes were handled as single units for association and clustering because linkage in the cohort was strong. Across 300 to 500 genotyped donors of the cohort, an average of 235,054 unique TCR beta nucleotide sequences per donor were sequenced, and about a sixth of those sequences were non-productive.

In total, approximately 610 healthy bone marrow donors made up the cohort. At the time of sampling, all cohort members were nominally healthy, though unrecorded immune exposures were likely present. The donor was CMV seronegative and was included in the group of 352 seronegative cohort members. A peripheral blood sample was collected from each donor, and TCR beta sequencing was performed on peripheral blood mononuclear cells. The Qiagen DNeasy Blood Extraction Kit was used to extract genomic DNA from the blood cell samples. The library came from the immunoSEQ multiplex PCR assay. For the multiplex PCR, a mixture combining 60 forward primers for TCR Vbeta segments and 13 reverse primers for TCR Jbeta segments was used. A multiplex PCR assay on genomic DNA amplified the CDR3 region of rearranged TCR beta genes. Amplified TCR beta libraries were sequenced as 87-base-pair reads on the Illumina HiSeq System. Turning to the authors' computational methods: In a later analysis, about 80 million unique TCR beta chains were counted across the roughly 610 repertoires, and around 10 million of these chains were shared by at least two donors. A nearest-neighbor algorithm error-corrected the raw reads and collapsed the reads into unique sequences, merging closely related sequences to remove PCR and sequencing errors. V, D and J gene segments were assigned by aligning CDR3 sequences to IMGT reference sequences. For a sequence to be retained, a match of at least six nucleotides to both a V gene segment and a J gene segment was required. A rearrangement counted as productive if the CDR3 had no stop codons and remained in frame with V and J, and every other rearrangement counted as non-productive. CDR3 was defined by IMGT convention, running from the second conserved V-encoded cysteine to the conserved J-encoded phenylalanine. The earlier analysis of 500 to 650 of the donors excluded any sequence lacking an unambiguous match to a single V gene segment. An earlier analysis of several hundred of the donors classified V segments as functional when productive rearrangements were above 56.7% and as segregating when the standard deviation between donors was above 5%. A statistical classification framework was built for diagnosing cytomegalovirus status from the catalog of TCR beta chain sequences. In a later analysis, V and J genes were assigned by comparing TCR nucleotide sequences against IMGT/GENE-DB human TR gene sequences. A later analysis assigned CDR3 sequences and most-parsimonious VDJ recombination scenarios with the TCRdist pipeline. A later analysis defined each TCR beta chain by its CDR3 amino acid sequence plus V-gene family, and excluded reads lacking a unique V-gene family. A later analysis removed 550 to 650 highly shared, low-generation-probability nucleotide sequences to deal with suspected cross-contamination and a sequencing artifact. For each public chain, a later analysis derived a clonal expansion index from normalized ranks of inferred template counts within each repertoire. Generation probabilities in a later analysis came from a VDJ recombination model fitted to out-of-frame rearrangements, and those results were checked against IGoR. In a later analysis, hypergeometric tests were used to score TCR-TCR, TCR-HLA and TCR-CMV co-occurrence, with a repertoire-size bias correction applied to TCR pairs. To estimate false discovery rates, a later analysis permuted the HLA or CMV assignments 20 times. In a later analysis, co-occurring TCRs were grouped using DBSCAN, and TCRdist sequence similarity was added for clustering within HLA-allele-positive subsets. Co-occurrence clustering excluded repertoires with fewer than 30,000 or more than 120,000 public chains, plus five with anomalous nucleotide sharing. TCRdb retrieved this table from immuneACCESS and kept in-frame rearrangements only. Not all clones are present; in checked studies, unresolved V genes account for under half, and no reason is known for the remainder. V and J calls and clone size are given by that table; D and trimming were obtained from the DNA. In all, the sample holds over 80,000 clones, and about 79% of those were seen once. The ten largest clonotypes hold about 4% of the sample.

General findings and caveats noted by the study authors: When HLA alleles, especially DR and DQ, strongly co-occurred, attributing TCR associations to individual alleles was difficult. A further reported finding was that TCR beta sequences accurately predicted the HLA-A and HLA-B alleles for most subjects in the first cohort. Because HLA typing was unavailable for some donors at each locus, only the typed subset was used in association tests. Roughly uniform sequencing depth across donors was assumed in presence/absence analyses, although this assumption may not hold. Linkage disequilibrium might explain the correlated functional status among segregating V segments, but an unknown experimental factor could not be excluded. At a false discovery rate of 0.05, a later analysis linked about 17,000 TCR beta sequences to specific HLA alleles. Compared with equally common non-associated chains, HLA-associated TCR beta chains in a later analysis were more clonally expanded and had lower generation probabilities. In vitro tests confirmed that a few of the cytomegalovirus-associated TCR beta chains recognize cytomegalovirus antigens. A total of about 180 TCR beta chains were listed by the study as associated with cytomegalovirus. In an earlier analysis of 450 to 750 of the donors, most TCR beta V segments appeared in productive rearrangements about 87% or about 30% of the time, broadly matching IMGT annotations. In a later analysis, most CMV-associated TCR beta chains were found to appear HLA-restricted, with HLA associations seemingly driven largely by CMV exposure. The classifier was reported to diagnose cytomegalovirus status with high specificity and sensitivity in both the original and validation cohorts. Across donors, most TCR sequences were observed very rarely, whereas some public TCRs were present in many individuals. It was suggested by the authors that the approach could potentially be generalized to other disease states and immunological phenotypes. A later analysis found that TCR association rates varied across HLA loci, with DRB1 alleles showing the most associated TCRs and HLA-C alleles the fewest. A later genetic analysis reported fewer N-insertions in productive TCRs among donors in an Asian-associated ancestry cluster than the roughly 700-donor mean. Immune exposure information for the cohort was limited to CMV serostatus. A cluster of highly shared sequence variants was judged likely to be a technical artifact of the sequencing pipeline. An association between a missense DCLRE1C variant and V-gene and J-gene trimming of TCR beta chains was found in a later genetic analysis and replicated in an independent cohort. Several of the top co-occurrence clusters appeared to be linked to parvovirus B19, influenza, CMV and Epstein-Barr virus, according to a later analysis. The earlier analysis of fewer than 750 of the donors excluded roughly 17 rarely observed V segments, including chromosome 9 orphons, because counts were too low. This cohort had only TCR beta chains sequenced, and the lack of alpha or paired-chain data limited which features could be detected.

The sample consisted of PBMCs. The sequence derives from a man aged 50 to 59 in good health and CMV-seronegative.

The DNA is as follows: TGTGCCAGCAGCTTACGCGGTGAAGCTTTCTTT. Its coded protein is CASSLRGEAFF. The receptor chain draws on TRBV13 and TRBJ1-1; the D gene cannot be resolved reliably. The CDR3, from cysteine to phenylalanine, totals 11 residues. The retained sequence is limited to the CDR3, 33 bases, with the frame set at the first base. Sequences PRHDT (CDR1) and FYEKMQ (CDR2) are obtained from the germline V gene (reference sequence). V sheds 2 bases and J sheds 7 bases, leaving 5 bases between their ends.